Below are 21 T cell receptor beta chains sequenced from a single sample in a study of blood T cell repertoires in COVID-19. The protocol was immunoSEQ multiplex PCR, while the TCRdb copy is restricted to in-frame clones and leaves out a portion. The data show hundreds of thousands of clones, 75% to 90% seen once. Sample: PBMCs or T cells enriched from blood (not recorded which). These receptors were obtained from a woman in her thirties who had been exposed to COVID-19.

There are a few counts of this clone. This sequence joins TRBV7-3 and TRBJ2-2; TRBD2 agrees at 9 bases. Germline CDR1 reads SGHTA; CDR2 reads FQGTGA. With 6 bases clipped from V and 1 base from J, the junction kept 6 bases outside the gene matches. This CDR3 spans 16 amino acids. The CDR3 here is CASSQIAGVNTGELFF. CDR3 in DNA: TGTGCCAGCAGTCAAATAGCGGGGGTGAACACCGGGGAGCTGTTTTTT. Full variable domain (rest looked up from reference TRBV7-3 and TRBJ2-2): GAGVSQTPSNKVTEKGKYVELRCDPISGHTALYWYRQSLGQGPEFLIYFQGTGAADDSGLPNDRFFAVRPEGSVSTLKIQRTERGDSAVYLCASSQIAGVNTGELFFGEGSRLTVL.

The chain is built from TRBV2 and TRBJ1-5; the D gene is possibly TRBD1 (6 bases). This CDR3 spans 15 amino acids. Germline assignment: CDR1 SNHLY and CDR2 FYNNEI. Between the trimmed V and J ends, which lost 7 bases and 4 bases, there was a span of 17 bases. The CDR3 sequence: CASKGTGPINQPQHF. CDR3 nucleotides: TGTGCCAGCAAAGGTACAGGGCCTATTAATCAGCCCCAGCATTTT.

This clone was detected a few times. The CDR3 DNA sequence: TGTGCCAGCAGCTCACAGGGGGCTACGAACACTGAAGCTTTCTTT. Amino acid sequence: CASSSQGATNTEAFF. The J gene is TRBJ1-1, the V gene TRBV28, with 9 bases lining up with TRBD1. Germline V gene data show CDR1 as MDHEN and CDR2 as SYDVKM. The CDR3 is 15 residues long. After removal of 6 bases from V and 1 base from J, the junction contained 6 bases not matched to a gene.

This chain uses TRBV5-1 with TRBJ1-2, with D hard to call. V was cut by 0 bases and J by 7 bases, with 10 bases left in between. CDR3 length: 13 residues. CDR1 SGHRS and CDR2 YFSETQ come from the germline V gene. CDR3 region: CASSLEGGLGYTF. The CDR3 DNA reads as TGCGCCAGCAGCTTGGAGGGAGGGCTTGGCTACACCTTC.

V usage is TRBV7-8 and J usage is TRBJ1-5, with 7 bases that match TRBD1. Germline loops: CDR1 SGHVS, CDR2 FQNEAQ. V was clipped by 5 bases and J by 6 bases; unmatched bases: 4. The CDR3 loop spans 13 amino acids. The CDR3 sequence: CASSRDSVQPQHF. DNA for the CDR3: TGTGCCAGCAGCCGGGACAGCGTTCAGCCCCAGCATTTT. Based on the CDR3 plus reference TRBV7-8 and TRBJ1-5, the full variable domain is GAGVSQSPRYKVAKRGQDVALRCDPISGHVSLFWYQQALGQGPEFLTYFQNEAQLDKSGLPSDRFFAERPEGSVSTLKIQRTQQEDSAVYLCASSRDSVQPQHFGDGTRLSIL.

The J gene is TRBJ2-6, the V gene TRBV28; the D gene is possibly TRBD2 (5 bases). Trimming removed 7 bases at V and 2 bases at J, with 12 bases between. The CDR3 has 15 amino acids. Germline-derived CDR1 and CDR2 are MDHEN and SYDVKM. In DNA, the CDR3 is TGTGCCAGCACCCTCGAGGGCGCTGGGGCCAACGTCCTGACTTTC. It translates to CASTLEGAGANVLTF.

This chain uses TRBV18 with TRBJ1-2, with D possibly TRBD1 on 5 matching bases. The V and J ends lost 4 bases and 2 bases respectively, with 11 bases between them. Germline-derived CDR1 and CDR2 are KGHSH and LQKENI. The CDR3 is made up of 14 amino acids. CDR3 nucleotides: TGTGCCAGCTCACGCCAGGGCTCAAACTATGGCTACACCTTC. It is translated as CASSRQGSNYGYTF.

This chain links TRBV24-1 with TRBJ1-4, with a tentative D call TRBD1 (5 bases). The CDR3 runs 13 residues. Trimming removed 3 bases from V and 7 bases from J, with 8 bases in between. Germline loops: CDR1 KGHDR, CDR2 SFDVKD. The CDR3 DNA follows: TGTGCCACCAGTGATCTAAGGGGTGAAAAACTGTTTTTT. Translation gives CATSDLRGEKLFF.

The chain uses TRBV7-9 and TRBJ2-5, with 7 positions matching TRBD1. From germline, CDR1 is SEHNR and CDR2 FQNEAQ (reference sequence). The CDR3 extends over 14 amino acids. V trimming: 1 base; J trimming: 5 bases; junction bases outside the gene matches: 4. The CDR3 reads CASSLEDRWETQYF. CDR3 bases: TGTGCCAGCAGCTTAGAGGACAGGTGGGAGACCCAGTACTTC. Together with reference TRBV7-9 and TRBJ2-5, the CDR3 gives the full variable domain: DTGVSQNPRHKITKRGQNVTFRCDPISEHNRLYWYRQTLGQGPEFLTYFQNEAQLEKSRLLSDRFSAERPKGSFSTLEIQRTEQGDSAMYLCASSLEDRWETQYFGPGTRLLVL.

This clone was detected only a few times. Other nucleotide sequences in the sample specify the same CDR3. The chain joins TRBV7-2 to TRBJ1-1; the D gene is possibly TRBD1 (6 bases). The CDR3 loop spans 14 amino acids. The V end was cut by 5 bases, the J end by 5 bases, with 15 bases between. Germline lookup yields CDR1 SGHTA and CDR2 FQGNSA. CDR3 residues: CASSPQGRRTEAFF. Written as DNA, the CDR3 is TGTGCCAGCAGCCCACAGGGAAGGAGGACTGAAGCTTTCTTT.

This clone was recorded at least ten times. The same CDR3 also results from other DNA sequences found in this sample. This rearrangement joins TRBV7-6 to TRBJ2-7, with TRBD1 identical over 7 bases. This CDR3 has 13 residues. Germline assignment: CDR1 SGHVS and CDR2 FNYEAQ. Unmatched junction bases numbered 4, after V lost 3 bases and J lost 5 bases. As DNA, the CDR3 is TGTGCCAGCAGCTTCTCTGGACAGGACGAGCAGTACTTC. As protein: CASSFSGQDEQYF.

This clone was counted many times. The chain is built from TRBV6-5 and TRBJ1-4, with 11 nucleotides matching TRBD1. V lost 0 bases, J lost 8 bases, and 5 bases stayed unmatched. Germline V gives CDR1 MNHEY, CDR2 SVGAGI. This CDR3 has 16 residues. The CDR3 DNA reads as TGTGCCAGCAGTTACTCGCGGACAGGGGGCGGGGAAAAACTGTTTTTT. Amino acid sequence: CASSYSRTGGGEKLFF.

The V call is TRBV2, the J call TRBJ1-5, with 9 bases identical to TRBD1. The CDR3 length is 14 residues. The V segment lost 6 bases and the J segment 15 bases; nucleotides outside the gene matches: 15. Looked up from germline, CDR1 is SNHLY and CDR2 is FYNNEI. The CDR3 protein is CASSDGTGNLFSHF. CDR3 nucleotide sequence: TGTGCCAGCAGCGACGGGACAGGGAATTTGTTTTCGCATTTT. The full variable domain, with the rest looked up from reference TRBV2 and TRBJ1-5, is EPEVTQTPSHQVTQMGQEVILRCVPISNHLYFYWYRQILGQKVEFLVSFYNNEISEKSEIFDDQFSVERPDGSNFTLKIRSTKLEDSAMYFCASSDGTGNLFSHFGDGTRLSIL.

The CDR3 coding sequence is TGTGCCAGCAGCCAGGGATCCGGAAAACTGTTTTTT. Protein: CASSQGSGKLFF. The chain combines TRBV11-3 with TRBJ1-4; maybe TRBD1 (5 bases). The germline gives CDR1 SGHNT, CDR2 YENEEA. The CDR3 spans 12 residues. The V and J ends lost 5 bases and 10 bases respectively, with 11 bases between them.

The genes are TRBV5-5 and TRBJ2-3, with TRBD1 matching 8 bases. CDR1 is SGHKS and CDR2 is YYEKEE in the germline V gene (reference sequence). Trimming at V came to 5 bases and at J to 5 bases, leaving 10 bases not matched to a gene. This CDR3 comprises 15 residues. CDR3 in amino acids: CASRRGQGTVDTQYF. In DNA form, the CDR3 reads TGTGCCAGCAGACGTGGACAGGGTACCGTAGATACGCAGTATTTT.

The chain has TRBV4-1 and TRBJ2-5; 11 positions match TRBD1. Germline CDR1 and CDR2: MGHRA and YSYEKL. CDR3 size: 14 residues. The trim removed 4 bases at V and 4 bases at J, leaving 2 bases unmatched. The CDR3 nucleotides are TGCGCCAGCAGCCCGGGACAGGGGGGAGAGACCCAGTACTTC. Translating it yields CASSPGQGGETQYF.

V and J are TRBV19 and TRBJ1-4; a weak D match, TRBD1 (5 bases). The CDR3 consists of 16 residues. Trimming shortened V by 7 bases and J by 4 bases, and 19 bases separated the two germline ends. The V gene's germline CDR1 is LNHDA and CDR2 SQIVND (reference sequence). Here the CDR3 reads CASKKSETVSNEKLFF. DNA for the CDR3: TGTGCCAGTAAGAAAAGTGAGACAGTGAGTAATGAAAAACTGTTTTTT.

This chain links TRBV4-3 with TRBJ2-7; the match to TRBD2 covers 12 bases. V lost 4 bases to trimming and J lost 7 bases; unmatched junction nucleotides: 8. The CDR3 is 15 residues long. In germline, CDR1 is LGHNA, CDR2 YSLEER. CDR3 DNA: TGCGCCAGCAGCCCTAAACTAGCGGGGGGATTGGAGCAGTACTTC. Protein product: CASSPKLAGGLEQYF.

CDR3: CASLGGISGNTIYF. CDR3 nucleotides: TGTGCCAGCTTGGGAGGTATCTCTGGAAACACCATATATTTT. The chain is built from TRBV6-5 and TRBJ1-3; the D is unclear. In germline, CDR1 is MNHEY, CDR2 SVGAGI. The CDR3 covers 14 residues. V dropped 8 bases and J dropped 0 bases, with 11 bases sitting between them.

This clone appeared once. This sequence joins TRBV10-3 and TRBJ1-2; 8 positions agree with TRBD1. The length of the CDR3 is 17 residues. Germline trimming cut 6 bases from V and 2 bases from J; bases unmatched to any gene: 14. Per the germline V gene, CDR1 is ENHRY and CDR2 is SYGVKD. CDR3 loop: CAISLNPGGGTNYGYTF. CDR3 sequence (DNA): TGTGCCATCAGCCTAAACCCAGGGGGCGGAACGAACTATGGCTACACCTTC.

The J gene is TRBJ1-2, the V gene TRBV10-1; 7 nucleotides line up with TRBD1. Looked up from germline, CDR1 is WNHNN and CDR2 is SYGVQD (reference sequence). J was trimmed by 6 bases and V by 2 bases; bases with no gene match: 6. The CDR3 extends over 14 amino acids. The DNA for the CDR3 is TGCGCCAGCAGTGAGGGACAGGAACATAATGGCTACACCTTC. As protein: CASSEGQEHNGYTF.